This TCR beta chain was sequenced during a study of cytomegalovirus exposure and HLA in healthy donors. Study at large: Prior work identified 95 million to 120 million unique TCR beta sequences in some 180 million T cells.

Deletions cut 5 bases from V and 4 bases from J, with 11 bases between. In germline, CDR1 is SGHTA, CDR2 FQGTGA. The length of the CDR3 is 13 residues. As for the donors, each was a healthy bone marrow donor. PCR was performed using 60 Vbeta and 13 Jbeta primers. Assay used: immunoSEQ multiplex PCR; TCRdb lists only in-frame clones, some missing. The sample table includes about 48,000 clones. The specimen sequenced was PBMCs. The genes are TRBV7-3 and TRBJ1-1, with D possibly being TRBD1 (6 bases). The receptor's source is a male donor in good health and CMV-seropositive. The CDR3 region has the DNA TGTGCCAGCAGCACCGGACAGAGCACTGAAGCTTTCTTT. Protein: CASSTGQSTEAFF.